Given below is one T cell receptor (beta chain) in context. Its antigen is undetermined. These data originate in a study of cytomegalovirus exposure and HLA in healthy donors. V lost 8 bases and J lost 5; bases outside the gene matches: 9. The CDR3 consists of 14 residues. Per germline, CDR1 SNHLY and CDR2 FYNNEI. The primer mix had 60 Vbeta and 13 Jbeta primers. Clones were sequenced by immunoSEQ multiplex PCR, and TCRdb holds only the in-frame ones, with some missing. This repertoire shows fewer than 150,000 clones, about 80% found once; its top ten account for about 5%. Findings and caveats of the study: In a later analysis, parvovirus B19, influenza, CMV and Epstein-Barr virus appeared linked to several top co-occurrence clusters. CMV serostatus was the only recorded immune exposure for donors.

The sequence derives from a male donor in good health and CMV-seronegative. Sequenced material: PBMCs. The rearrangement links TRBV2 to TRBJ1-2; 9 nucleotides line up with TRBD1. The CDR3 nucleotides read TGTGCCAGCCAGGTACAGGGGGCGAGGTATGGCTACACCTTC. This codes for CASQVQGARYGYTF.